The next 2 T cell receptor beta chains were all read from a single sample in a study of liver allograft versus peripheral blood T cells. As for the study in general: Comparisons were made between T cell receptor repertoires found in transplanted livers and those circulating in recipients' peripheral blood.

MiXCR was run by TCRdb on the reads, yielding one entry per CDR3 protein. The sample yields roughly 11,000 distinct CDR3 sequences, about 23% seen once. These receptor sequences come from a human patient who had a liver transplant. The graft donor may have contributed some T cells.

By frequency in the sample, this clonotype is medium-sized (0.01 to 0.1%). The chain employs TRBV6-1 and TRBJ1-3; D is unclear. This CDR3 spans 15 amino acids. Germline V gene lookup returns CDR1 MNHNS and CDR2 SASEGT. The ends were cut back, 8 bases at V and 0 bases at J, with 14 bases in the middle. The CDR3 is CASREGSLSGNTIYF. In DNA, the CDR3 is TGTGCCAGCCGCGAAGGATCCCTCTCTGGAAACACCATATATTTT.

By proportion, this clonotype is medium-sized. V and J are TRBV6-5 and TRBJ2-1; D not certain. This CDR3 is built from 13 residues. Between the trimmed V and J ends, which lost 7 bases and 6 bases, there was a span of 13 bases. Germline CDR1 reads MNHEY; CDR2 reads SVGAGI. CDR3 nucleotides: TGTGCCAGCACTTCCCCCCAAGCCAATGAGCAGTTCTTC. It specifies CASTSPQANEQFF.